The T cell receptor (beta chain) under discussion was sequenced for a study of T cell repertoires in cytomegalovirus infection. CDR1 and CDR2 (germline): KGHSH, LQKENI. Trimming cost V 6 bases and J 1 base, with 21 bases left between them. The CDR3 contains 17 residues. Study-level points and caveats: The ex vivo response was dominated by HLA-C-restricted CMV-specific TCR beta clonotypes.

To note about this clonotype: The antigen remains undetermined.

MiXCR, run by TCRdb on the reads, gives a single entry per CDR3 protein. The sample carries 380,000 or so distinct CDR3 sequences, about 35% recorded once. The source is a human donor in good health (CMV status not recorded). Some clones in this sample may be carry-over from other donors' samples. The rearrangement uses TRBV18 and TRBJ2-5; possibly TRBD1 for D (6 bases). Sequencing was performed on cultured PBMCs, taken from culture after CMV antigen stimulation. The CDR3, as DNA: TGTGCCAGCTCCCCAAGGGGGACCGGGCGTTTCCAAGAGACCCAGTACTTC. Amino acid sequence: CASSPRGTGRFQETQYF.